The present T cell receptor (beta chain) was sequenced within a study of cytomegalovirus exposure and HLA in healthy donors. As regards this clone: Antigen specificity is unknown.

The study, taken as a whole, reports: Association of a missense DCLRE1C variant with TCR beta V- and J-gene trimming was reported in a later analysis. Prior analysis indicated that the majority of TCR beta V segments exhibited productivity approximately 87% or approximately 30% of the time.

CDR3 length: 16 residues. The J segment lost 4 bases and the V segment lost 0 bases, leaving 5 bases of the junction unmatched. The germline V gene has CDR1 SGDLS and CDR2 YYNGEE. Primers: 60 Vbeta forward and 13 Jbeta reverse. Sequencing was performed with immunoSEQ multiplex PCR; in TCRdb, only in-frame clones are kept and a portion is missing. The sample holds about 98,000 clones; about 80% are singletons and the top ten take roughly 17%. The origin of this receptor is a man in his sixties in good health and CMV-seropositive. The sample was PBMCs. The V call is TRBV9, the J call TRBJ2-1, with TRBD2 matching over 9 bases. Written as DNA, the CDR3 is TGTGCCAGCAGCGTAGTTTCGCTAGCGGGGTACAATGAGCAGTTCTTC. It codes for CASSVVSLAGYNEQFF. The complete variable domain, with remaining parts taken from reference TRBV9 and TRBJ2-1, reads DSGVTQTPKHLITATGQRVTLRCSPRSGDLSVYWYQQSLDQGLQFLIQYYNGEERAKGNILERFSAQQFPDLHSELNLSSLELGDSALYFCASSVVSLAGYNEQFFGPGTRLTVL.